Listed below are T cell receptor beta chains from one sample, sequenced in a study of human T cells and chemical hapten exposure. TCRdb recomputed calls from the RACE reads with MiXCR, one row per CDR3 protein. The top ten hold 2.8% of the sample, which has around 120,000 distinct CDR3 sequences, 13% seen once. Specimen: whole blood, collected in connection with sensitization to the hapten diphenylcyclopropenone (DPC). Receptors were obtained from a woman aged 18-29 years with alopecia areata. Some clones in this sample may be carry-over from other donors' samples. Each CDR3 is given with its conserved first and last residue. A D gene is named only where the DNA matches it firmly. Clone size, where shown, is once, few, many, or a class for clones that have expanded.

J,D,size,V,DNA,CDR3
TRBJ2-5,TRBD2,few,TRBV5-5,TGTGCCAGCAGCTTGATCCCAGCGGGGCAGCAAGAGACCCAGTACTTC,CASSLIPAGQQETQYF
TRBJ1-2,-,many,TRBV11-2,TGTGCCAGCAGCTTAGGGGTCGGACGGATTAACTATGGCTACACCTTC,CASSLGVGRINYGYTF
TRBJ1-1,TRBD1,-,TRBV10-3,TGTGCCATCAGAACGACAGGGGAGAACACTGAAGCTTTCTTT,CAIRTTGENTEAFF
TRBJ1-3,-,few,TRBV7-6,TGTGCCAGCAGCTGGGGGCCTGGAAACACCATATATTTT,CASSWGPGNTIYF
TRBJ2-3,TRBD2,-,TRBV7-6,TGTGCCAGCAGCCGCAGTCCCGGGACTAGCGGGGGGCGCACAGATACGCAGTATTTT,CASSRSPGTSGGRTDTQYF
TRBJ1-1,-,-,TRBV28,TGTGCCAGCACTCGTGGGACGGCGAACACTGAAGCTTTCTTT,CASTRGTANTEAFF
TRBJ1-1,-,once,TRBV15,TGTGCCACCAGCAGAGAGGTATCCGGGGCTGAAGCTTTCTTT,CATSREVSGAEAFF
TRBJ2-3,TRBD2,-,TRBV11-2,TGTGCCAGCAGCCTACGTCCTAGCGGAAGCACAGATACGCAGTATTTT,CASSLRPSGSTDTQYF
TRBJ2-1,-,-,TRBV11-2,TGTGCCAGCAGCCCAACCCCGGGTGCTGGGGATGAGCAGTTCTTC,CASSPTPGAGDEQFF
TRBJ1-1,-,-,TRBV11-2,TGTGCCAGCAGCTTAGTGGGTACAGGGTCCACTGAAGCTTTCTTT,CASSLVGTGSTEAFF
TRBJ2-1,-,-,TRBV25-1,TGTGCCAGCAGTGGGTTAGTCGGTCCTAATGAGCAGTTCTTC,CASSGLVGPNEQFF
TRBJ1-5,-,many,TRBV9,TGTGCCAGCAGCGTAGATCCGACAGTTCCCCCGAATCAGCCCCAGCATTTT,CASSVDPTVPPNQPQHF
TRBJ2-7,-,-,TRBV12-3/TRBV12-4,TGTGCCAGCAGTTTAGGGCAGGAGTACGAGCAGTACTTC,CASSLGQEYEQYF
TRBJ1-1,-,few,TRBV7-8,TGTGCCAGCAGCCCCCTCCAGACAGGCACCCCTGAAGCTTTCTTT,CASSPLQTGTPEAFF
TRBJ1-2,-,few,TRBV28,TGTGCCAGCAGCGTGCGGGGGATCTATGGCTACACCTTC,CASSVRGIYGYTF
TRBJ2-1,TRBD2,few,TRBV2,TGTGCCAGCAGTCCCCGGACTAGTAACAATGAGCAGTTCTTC,CASSPRTSNNEQFF
TRBJ1-4,TRBD1,many,TRBV20-1,TGCAGTGCTAGGAGAGGGGGCGCAACTAATGAAAAACTGTTTTTT,CSARRGGATNEKLFF
TRBJ1-1,-,many,TRBV21-1,TGTGCCAGCAGCAGGCGGCAGCCCAGGGGAGGTGGGCTAGATTTCTTT,CASSRRQPRGGGLDFF
TRBJ2-3,-,many,TRBV6-5,TGTGCCAGCAGTTACTATGGTGGCGGGGCAGATACGCAGTATTTT,CASSYYGGGADTQYF
TRBJ1-2,TRBD1,-,TRBV9,TGTGCCAGCCGTGGGACCAGGGGGCCCAACTATGGCTACACCTTC,CASRGTRGPNYGYTF
TRBJ2-2,-,-,TRBV25-1,TGTGCCAGCAGCGCCGTAGACAGAAACACCGGGGAGCTGTTTTTT,CASSAVDRNTGELFF
TRBJ2-7,-,many,TRBV11-2,TGTGCCAGCACCCTCACGACCTCCCGAACGGCCGAGCAGTACTTC,CASTLTTSRTAEQYF
TRBJ2-1,-,many,TRBV18,TGTGCCAGCTTACAGGACAATGAGCAGTTCTTC,CASLQDNEQFF
TRBJ2-1,TRBD1,-,TRBV7-9,TGTGCCAGCAGCTCTACCACGAACCGGGACAGATACAATGAGCAGTTCTTC,CASSSTTNRDRYNEQFF
TRBJ1-2,TRBD1,-,TRBV20-1,TGCAGTGCTATTCCCGGGACAGCCATCTATGGCTACACCTTC,CSAIPGTAIYGYTF
TRBJ1-1,-,few,TRBV7-2,TGTGCCAGCAGCTTAGTGGAGGGCCAATTCGGGACTGAAGCTTTCTTT,CASSLVEGQFGTEAFF
TRBJ2-1,TRBD2,-,TRBV18,TGTGCCAGCTCACCCGGGACTAGCGGAGACAATGAGCAGTTCTTC,CASSPGTSGDNEQFF
TRBJ2-1,TRBD2,few,TRBV20-1,TGCAGTGCTAGAGATTACTCCGGGACTAGCCTCTACAATGAGCAGTTCTTC,CSARDYSGTSLYNEQFF
TRBJ2-2,-,-,TRBV6-5,TGTGCCAGCAGCCGTCAGGGGACGGTCTCCGGGGAGCTGTTTTTT,CASSRQGTVSGELFF
TRBJ1-2,-,few,TRBV5-1,TGCGCCAGCAGCTTGCGGCAGGACTATGGCTACACCTTC,CASSLRQDYGYTF
TRBJ1-1,TRBD1,few,TRBV10-3,TGTGCCATCAGTGATCCGGGACAGGGGGTCCCTGAAGCTTTCTTT,CAISDPGQGVPEAFF